The entry below gives a single T cell receptor beta chain sequence along with its context. Its antigen remains unidentified. Compared with germline, one end of the junction differs, possibly owing to a read error. Germline-derived CDR1 and CDR2 are SGHKS and YYEKEE (reference sequence). CDR3 length equals 16 residues. Via MiXCR, TCRdb re-called the reads, giving one row per CDR3 protein. The sample lists a few hundred thousand distinct CDR3 sequences; about 17% were seen once. The data were obtained in a study of T cell repertoires in cytomegalovirus infection. Study-wide findings and caveats: The ex vivo response was dominated by HLA-C-restricted CMV-specific TCR beta clonotypes.

The V gene is TRBV5-5, the J gene TRBJ1-1, with D perhaps matching TRBD1 (5 bases). This TCR was sampled from a human donor in good health (CMV status not recorded). Some clones in this sample may be carry-over from other donors' samples. Input material: PBMCs. The CDR3 sequence: CACSLSSGTRGTEAFF. CDR3 in DNA: TGTGCCTGCAGCTTGAGTTCCGGGACCCGGGGCACTGAAGCTTTCTTT.